Here is one T cell receptor (beta chain) with its context. This entry comes from a study of shared T cell receptors in the human thymus. Here immunoSEQ multiplex PCR was the method, and the copy in TCRdb shows in-frame clones only, minus some. The table has 600,000 to 900,000 clones, approximately 85% seen once. A further study also used this sample, focusing on human thymus T cells. That work states: Thymic tissue was derived from resections collected during corrective heart surgery. Within thymic and blood repertoires, V and J gene usage appeared to be biased.

The sequence was obtained from a girl younger than two with a congenital heart defect. The sample taken for sequencing was thymocytes.

CDR3 residues: CASSFLGPAGSMNTEAFF. In DNA form, the CDR3 reads TGTGCCAGCAGTTTCTTAGGACCCGCAGGGTCCATGAACACTGAAGCTTTCTTT. The chain uses TRBV27 and TRBJ1-1; the D gene is possibly TRBD1 (5 bases). This CDR3 comprises 18 residues. Germline loops: CDR1 MNHEY, CDR2 SMNVEV (reference sequence). V was shortened by 3 bases and J by 0 bases, with 20 bases between the two germline ends.